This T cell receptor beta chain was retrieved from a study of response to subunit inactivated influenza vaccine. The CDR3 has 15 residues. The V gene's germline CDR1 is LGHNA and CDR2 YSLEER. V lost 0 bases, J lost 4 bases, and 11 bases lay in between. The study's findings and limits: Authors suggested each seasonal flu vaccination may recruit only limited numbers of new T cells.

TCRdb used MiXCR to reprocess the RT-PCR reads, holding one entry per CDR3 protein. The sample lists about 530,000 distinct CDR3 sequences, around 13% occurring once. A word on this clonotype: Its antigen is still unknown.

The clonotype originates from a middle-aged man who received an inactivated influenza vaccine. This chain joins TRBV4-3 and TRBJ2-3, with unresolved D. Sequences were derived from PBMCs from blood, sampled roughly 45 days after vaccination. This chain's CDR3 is CASSQDAAGADTQYF. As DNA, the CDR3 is TGCGCCAGCAGCCAAGATGCGGCTGGTGCAGATACGCAGTATTTT.